Shown below are 2 T cell receptor beta chains from a single sample sequenced in a study of T cell changes during pregnancy in multiple sclerosis. The assay was immunoSEQ multiplex PCR, and TCRdb's table has in-frame clones only and misses some. Among 65,000 to 90,000 clones listed, more than 90% were seen once. Sequenced here: peripheral blood, sampled in the second trimester of pregnancy. These receptors originate from a female donor with multiple sclerosis, enrolled in a pregnancy study.

V and J are TRBV15 and TRBJ2-7; 7 bases align to TRBD1. Germline trimming cut 3 bases from V and 3 bases from J; bases unmatched to any gene: 11. CDR1 and CDR2 (germline): LNHNV, YYDKDF (reference sequence). The CDR3 is made up of 16 amino acids. The DNA for the CDR3 is TGTGCCACCAGCAGTGGAAGACAGGGATTAGGCTACGAGCAGTACTTC. Residues: CATSSGRQGLGYEQYF.

This sequence joins TRBV28 and TRBJ1-5; D gene uncertain. Germline CDR1 and CDR2: MDHEN and SYDVKM. The CDR3 has 15 residues. Deletions cut 6 bases from V and 7 bases from J, with 19 bases between. This chain's CDR3 is CASSGGEAGKQPQHF. The CDR3 region has the DNA TGTGCCAGCAGCGGCGGGGAGGCTGGGAAACAGCCCCAGCATTTT.